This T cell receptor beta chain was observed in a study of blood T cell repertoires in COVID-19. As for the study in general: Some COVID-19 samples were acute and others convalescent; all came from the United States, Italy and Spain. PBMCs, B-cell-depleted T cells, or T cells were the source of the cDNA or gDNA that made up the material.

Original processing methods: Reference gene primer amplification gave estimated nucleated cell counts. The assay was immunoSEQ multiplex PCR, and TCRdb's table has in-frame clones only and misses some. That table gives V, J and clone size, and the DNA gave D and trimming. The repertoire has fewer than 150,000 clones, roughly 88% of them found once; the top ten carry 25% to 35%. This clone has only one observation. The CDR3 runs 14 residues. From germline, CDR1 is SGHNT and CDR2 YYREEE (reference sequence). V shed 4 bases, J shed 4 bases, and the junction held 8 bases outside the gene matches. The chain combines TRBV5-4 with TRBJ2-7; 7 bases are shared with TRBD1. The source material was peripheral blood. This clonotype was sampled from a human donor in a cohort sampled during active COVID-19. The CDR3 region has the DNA TGTGCCAGCAGCGTACAGGGGACGGGGTACGAGCAGTACTTC. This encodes CASSVQGTGYEQYF.